This TCR beta chain emerged from a study of blood T cell repertoires in COVID-19. Study in general: The origin of the acute and convalescent COVID-19 samples was the United States, Italy and Spain. T cells, B-cell-depleted T cells, or PBMCs provided the cDNA or gDNA that served as material.

Original data processing: Amplification of reference gene primers was used by the study to estimate nucleated cell counts. Assay: immunoSEQ multiplex PCR; the TCRdb copy retains only in-frame clones and omits some. The V and J calls and clone size are taken from that table; D and trimming were inferred from the DNA. Seen here are approximately 70,000 clones, over 75% observed once, and the top ten hold 11%. CDR1 and CDR2 from the germline V gene are GTSNPN and SVGIG (reference sequence). V shed 0 bases, J shed 4 bases, and the junction held 9 bases outside the gene matches. This CDR3 is 16 amino acids long.

Sequencing was performed on peripheral blood. V and J are TRBV30 and TRBJ2-1; 7 bases match TRBD2. The source is a man between 65 and 85 years old with active or convalescent COVID-19. CDR3 in amino acids: CAWSVRGGSLYNEQFF. In nucleotides, the CDR3 is TGTGCCTGGAGTGTTAGGGGCGGGAGTTTATACAATGAGCAGTTCTTC.